These 6 T cell receptor beta chains were sequenced from one sample in a study of T cell repertoires in cytomegalovirus infection. MiXCR, run by TCRdb on the reads, gives a single entry per CDR3 protein. The repertoire holds about 530,000 distinct CDR3 sequences, with around a quarter as singletons. The sample consisted of PBMCs. The receptor set was obtained from a human donor in good health (CMV status not recorded). Some clones in this sample may be carry-over from other donors' samples.

This CDR3 is CASSPDWGYTF. The CDR3 DNA follows: TGTGCCAGCAGCCCCGATTGGGGCTACACCTTC. The gene calls are TRBV7-9 and TRBJ1-2; D gene unclear. The CDR3 has 11 residues. V gave up 5 bases and J gave up 8 bases, with 9 bases separating them. Germline V gene data show CDR1 as SEHNR and CDR2 as FQNEAQ (reference sequence).

This clonotype has more than one count but fewer than ten. The V gene is TRBV7-9, the J gene TRBJ2-1; maybe TRBD2 (7 bases). This CDR3 is 19 amino acids long. Between the trimmed V and J ends, which lost 5 bases and 6 bases, there was a span of 29 bases. Germline V gene lookup returns CDR1 SEHNR and CDR2 FQNEAQ (reference sequence). CDR3 in amino acids: CASSPAETGKGGSSNEQFF. The CDR3 nucleotides read TGTGCCAGCAGCCCCGCCGAGACAGGAAAGGGGGGGTCGAGCAATGAGCAGTTCTTC.

This chain uses TRBV11-2 with TRBJ2-1; 13 bases align to TRBD2. Germline values: CDR1 SGHAT, CDR2 FQNNGV. With V trimmed by 1 base and J by 6 bases, 3 bases remained unmatched. The CDR3 totals 16 residues. CDR3 bases: TGTGCCAGCAGCTTAGGGACTAGCGGGAGTTCCAATGAGCAGTTCTTC. Its protein is CASSLGTSGSSNEQFF.

The chain recombines TRBV24-1 with TRBJ1-1; D is undetermined. The germline V gene has CDR1 KGHDR and CDR2 SFDVKD. CDR3 length: 13 residues. Trimming took off 1 base at V and 5 bases at J, with 7 bases between the two ends. In DNA form, the CDR3 reads TGTGCCACCAGTGATTTAGACGATACTGAAGCTTTCTTT. Translation: CATSDLDDTEAFF.

V and J are TRBV20-1 and TRBJ2-7, with TRBD2 matching 8 bases. With 4 bases clipped from V and 2 bases from J, the junction kept 4 bases outside the gene matches. The germline CDR1 and CDR2 sequences are DFQATT and SNEGSKA (reference sequence). CDR3 length equals 13 residues. Here the CDR3 DNA reads TGCAGTGCTAATGCGGGAGGTGCCTACGAGCAGTACTTC. Translating gives CSANAGGAYEQYF.

This chain links TRBV20-1 with TRBJ2-1; TRBD2 matches at 8 bases. V was pared by 0 bases and J by 6 bases, with 4 bases of the junction left unmatched. CDR3 length: 14 residues. Per the germline V gene, CDR1 is DFQATT and CDR2 is SNEGSKA (reference sequence). Here the CDR3 reads CSARDSGTPNEQFF. CDR3 sequence (DNA): TGCAGTGCTAGAGATAGCGGGACCCCCAATGAGCAGTTCTTC.